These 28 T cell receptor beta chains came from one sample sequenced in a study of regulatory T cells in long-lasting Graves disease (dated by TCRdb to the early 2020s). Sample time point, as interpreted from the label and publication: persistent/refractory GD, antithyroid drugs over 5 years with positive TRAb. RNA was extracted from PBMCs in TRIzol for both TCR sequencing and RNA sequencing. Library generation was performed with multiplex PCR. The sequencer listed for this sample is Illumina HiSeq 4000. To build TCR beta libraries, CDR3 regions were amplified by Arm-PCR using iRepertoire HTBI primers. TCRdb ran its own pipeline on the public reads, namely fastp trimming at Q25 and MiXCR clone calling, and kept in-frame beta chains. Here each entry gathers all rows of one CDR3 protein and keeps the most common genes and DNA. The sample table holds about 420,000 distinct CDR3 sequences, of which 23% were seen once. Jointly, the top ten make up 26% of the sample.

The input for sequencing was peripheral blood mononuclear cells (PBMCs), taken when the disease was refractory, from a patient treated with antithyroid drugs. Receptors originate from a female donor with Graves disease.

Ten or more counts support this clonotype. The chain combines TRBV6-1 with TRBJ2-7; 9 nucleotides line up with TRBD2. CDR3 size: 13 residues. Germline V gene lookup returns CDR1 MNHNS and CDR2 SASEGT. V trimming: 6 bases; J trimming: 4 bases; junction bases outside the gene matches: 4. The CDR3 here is CASRTSGGYEQYF. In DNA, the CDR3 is TGTGCCAGCAGGACTAGCGGTGGATACGAGCAGTACTTC.

CDR3 loop: CSASGSAWTPAGQPQHF. The DNA of the CDR3 is TGCAGTGCTAGCGGCTCCGCCTGGACACCCGCCGGTCAGCCCCAGCATTTT. The V call is TRBV20-1, the J call TRBJ1-5; perhaps TRBD1 as D (5 bases). The V gene lost 3 bases and the J gene lost 6 bases, with 24 bases spanning the gap. Germline V gene sequence: CDR1 DFQATT, CDR2 SNEGSKA (reference sequence). CDR3 size: 17 residues.

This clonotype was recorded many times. CDR3 in DNA: TGTGCCAGCAGTTACGGAGTTTGGGGTTCCGAGCAGTACTTC. This sequence encodes CASSYGVWGSEQYF. The V and J genes are TRBV6-2 or TRBV6-3 and TRBJ2-7; unclear D gene. The germline V gene has CDR1 MNHEY and CDR2 SVGEGT. This CDR3 is built from 14 residues. The V end lost 2 bases, the J end lost 6 bases, and 14 bases lay between the germline ends.

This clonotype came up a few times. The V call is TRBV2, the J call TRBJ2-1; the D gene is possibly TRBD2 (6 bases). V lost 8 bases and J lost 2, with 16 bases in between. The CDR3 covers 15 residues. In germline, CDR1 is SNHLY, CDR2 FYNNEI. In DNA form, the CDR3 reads TGTGCCAGCCCCGATCTGAGCGGGCCCTACAATGAGCAGTTCTTC. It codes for CASPDLSGPYNEQFF.

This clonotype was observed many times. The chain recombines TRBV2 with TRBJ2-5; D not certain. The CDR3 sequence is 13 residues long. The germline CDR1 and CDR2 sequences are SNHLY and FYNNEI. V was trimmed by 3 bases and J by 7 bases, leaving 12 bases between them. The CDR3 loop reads CASSDTAKGTQYF. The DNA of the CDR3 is TGTGCCAGCAGTGATACTGCGAAGGGGACCCAGTACTTC.

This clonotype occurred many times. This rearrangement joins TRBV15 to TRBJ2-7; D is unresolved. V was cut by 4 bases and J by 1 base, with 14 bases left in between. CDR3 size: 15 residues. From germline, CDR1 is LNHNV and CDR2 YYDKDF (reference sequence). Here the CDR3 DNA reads TGTGCCACCAGCACCATTAGCCGGCAGTCCTACGAGCAGTACTTC. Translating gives CATSTISRQSYEQYF.

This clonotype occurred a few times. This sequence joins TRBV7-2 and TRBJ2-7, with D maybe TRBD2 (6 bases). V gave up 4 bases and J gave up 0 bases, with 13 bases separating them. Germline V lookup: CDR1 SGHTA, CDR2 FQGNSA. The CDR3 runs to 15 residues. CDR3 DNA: TGTGCCAGCAGCTCTTTTAGCGGAAACTCCTACGAGCAGTACTTC. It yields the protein CASSSFSGNSYEQYF.

CDR3: CASSYPGQHGYTF. The CDR3 bases are TGTGCCAGCAGTTACCCCGGGCAGCATGGCTACACCTTC. The chain uses TRBV6-2 or TRBV6-3 and TRBJ1-2; no reliable D call. Germline loops: CDR1 MNHEY, CDR2 SVGEGT. Trimming removed 2 bases at V and 6 bases at J, with 10 bases between. CDR3 size: 13 residues.

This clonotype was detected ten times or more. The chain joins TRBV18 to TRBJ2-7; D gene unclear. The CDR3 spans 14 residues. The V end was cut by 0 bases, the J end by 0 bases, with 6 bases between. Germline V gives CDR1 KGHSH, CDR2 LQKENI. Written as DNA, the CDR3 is TGTGCCAGCTCACCACCTGGCGGCTCCTACGAGCAGTACTTC. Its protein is CASSPPGGSYEQYF.

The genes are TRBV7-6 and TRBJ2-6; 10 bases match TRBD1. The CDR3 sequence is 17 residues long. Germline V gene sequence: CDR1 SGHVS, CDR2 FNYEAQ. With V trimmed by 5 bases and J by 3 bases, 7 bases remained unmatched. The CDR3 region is CASSQRTGGFGANVLTF. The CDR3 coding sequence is TGTGCCAGCAGCCAGCGGACAGGGGGTTTTGGGGCCAACGTCCTGACTTTC.

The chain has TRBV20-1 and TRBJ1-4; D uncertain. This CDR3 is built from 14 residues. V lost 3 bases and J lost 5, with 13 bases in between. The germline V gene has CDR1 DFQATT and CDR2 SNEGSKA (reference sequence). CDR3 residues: CSASYVEGNEKLFF. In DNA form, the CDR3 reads TGCAGTGCTAGTTACGTTGAAGGGAATGAAAAACTGTTTTTT.

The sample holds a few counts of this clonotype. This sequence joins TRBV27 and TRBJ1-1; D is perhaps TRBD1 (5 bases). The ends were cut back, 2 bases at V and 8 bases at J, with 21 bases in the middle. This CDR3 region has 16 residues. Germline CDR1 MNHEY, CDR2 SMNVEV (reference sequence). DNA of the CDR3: TGTGCCAGCAGTTTACGTACAGGCAATAAACCGCGCGAAGCTTTCTTT. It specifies CASSLRTGNKPREAFF.

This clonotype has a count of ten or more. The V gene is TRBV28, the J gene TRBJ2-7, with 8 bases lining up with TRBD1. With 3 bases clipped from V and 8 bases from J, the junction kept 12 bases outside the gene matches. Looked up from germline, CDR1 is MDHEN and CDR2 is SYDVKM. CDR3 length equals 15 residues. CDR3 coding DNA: TGTGCCAGCAGTTTGTCCACAGGGGGGTCCCGTAAGCAGTACTTC. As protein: CASSLSTGGSRKQYF.

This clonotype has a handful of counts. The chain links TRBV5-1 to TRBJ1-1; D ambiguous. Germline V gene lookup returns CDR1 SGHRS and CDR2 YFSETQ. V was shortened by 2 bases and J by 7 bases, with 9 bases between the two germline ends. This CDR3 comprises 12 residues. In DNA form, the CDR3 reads TGCGCCAGCAGCTTCCCAGGAAATGAAGCTTTCTTT. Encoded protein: CASSFPGNEAFF.

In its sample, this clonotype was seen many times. The CDR3 loop is CASKKDSNYGYTF. The DNA of the CDR3 is TGTGCCAGCAAGAAAGACAGTAACTATGGCTACACCTTC. The chain links TRBV28 to TRBJ1-2, with D perhaps matching TRBD1 (5 bases). The germline V gene encodes CDR1 MDHEN and CDR2 SYDVKM. CDR3 length: 13 amino acids. The germline V and J ends were trimmed by 7 bases and 1 base, with 10 bases remaining between them.

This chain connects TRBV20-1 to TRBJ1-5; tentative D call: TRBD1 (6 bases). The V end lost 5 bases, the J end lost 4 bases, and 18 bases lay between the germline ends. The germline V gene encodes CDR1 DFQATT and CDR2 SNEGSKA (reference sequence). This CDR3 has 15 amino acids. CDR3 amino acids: CSAVSTDRLNQPQHF. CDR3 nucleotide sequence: TGCAGTGCTGTTTCCACGGACAGACTAAATCAGCCCCAGCATTTT.

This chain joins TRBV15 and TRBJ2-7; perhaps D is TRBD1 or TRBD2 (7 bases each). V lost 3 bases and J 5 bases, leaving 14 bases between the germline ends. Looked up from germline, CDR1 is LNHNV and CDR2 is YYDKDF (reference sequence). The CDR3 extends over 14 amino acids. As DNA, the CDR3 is TGTGCCACCAGCAGGAACCCAGGGGGGGACGAGCAGTACTTC. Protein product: CATSRNPGGDEQYF.

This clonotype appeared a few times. CDR3 region: CSGLQGGYEQYF. For the CDR3, the DNA is TGCAGTGGGCTTCAGGGGGGTTACGAGCAGTACTTC. This chain links TRBV20-1 with TRBJ2-7; D is possibly TRBD1 (7 bases). V was clipped by 7 bases and J by 4 bases, with 14 bases between them. Germline loops: CDR1 DFQATT, CDR2 SNEGSKA (reference sequence). This CDR3 region has 12 residues.

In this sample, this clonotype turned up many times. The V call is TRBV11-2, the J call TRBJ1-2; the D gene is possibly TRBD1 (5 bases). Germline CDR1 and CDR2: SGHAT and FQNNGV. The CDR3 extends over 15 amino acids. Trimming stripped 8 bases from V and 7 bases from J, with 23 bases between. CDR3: CASQEDVGGTSGYTF. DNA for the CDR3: TGTGCCAGCCAGGAAGACGTTGGGGGGACGTCTGGCTACACCTTC.

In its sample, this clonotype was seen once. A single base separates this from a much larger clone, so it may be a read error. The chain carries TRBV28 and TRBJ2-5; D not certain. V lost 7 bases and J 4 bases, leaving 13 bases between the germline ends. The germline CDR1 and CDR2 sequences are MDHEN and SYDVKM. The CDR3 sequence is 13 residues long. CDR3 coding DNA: TGTGCCAGCACCGCTCTGGCCCGAGAGACCCAGTACTTC. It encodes CASTALARETQYF.

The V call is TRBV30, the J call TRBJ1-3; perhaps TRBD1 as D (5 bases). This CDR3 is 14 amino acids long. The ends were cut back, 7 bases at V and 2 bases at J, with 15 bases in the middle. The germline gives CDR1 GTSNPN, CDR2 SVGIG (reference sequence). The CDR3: CAYLPGPAGNTIYF. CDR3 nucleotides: TGTGCCTACCTACCGGGACCGGCTGGAAACACCATATATTTT.

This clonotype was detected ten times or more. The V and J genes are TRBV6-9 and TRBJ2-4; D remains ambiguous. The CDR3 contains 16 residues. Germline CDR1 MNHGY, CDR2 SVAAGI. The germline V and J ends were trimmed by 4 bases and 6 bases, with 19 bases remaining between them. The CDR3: CASSSEPIPWANIQYF. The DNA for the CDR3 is TGTGCCAGCAGTTCCGAACCGATCCCCTGGGCAAACATTCAGTACTTC.

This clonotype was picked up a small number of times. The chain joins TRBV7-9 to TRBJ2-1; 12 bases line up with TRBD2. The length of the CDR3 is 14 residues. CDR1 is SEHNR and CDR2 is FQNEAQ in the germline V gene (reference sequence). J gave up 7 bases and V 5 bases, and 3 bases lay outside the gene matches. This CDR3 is CASSPTSGSNEQFF. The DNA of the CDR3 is TGTGCCAGCAGCCCGACTAGCGGGAGTAATGAGCAGTTCTTC.

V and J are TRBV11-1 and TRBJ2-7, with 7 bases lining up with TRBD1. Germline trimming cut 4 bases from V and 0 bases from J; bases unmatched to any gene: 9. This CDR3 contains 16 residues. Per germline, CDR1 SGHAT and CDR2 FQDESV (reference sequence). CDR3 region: CASSSPTGTVSYEQYF. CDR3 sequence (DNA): TGTGCCAGCAGCTCGCCGACAGGGACAGTCTCCTACGAGCAGTACTTC.

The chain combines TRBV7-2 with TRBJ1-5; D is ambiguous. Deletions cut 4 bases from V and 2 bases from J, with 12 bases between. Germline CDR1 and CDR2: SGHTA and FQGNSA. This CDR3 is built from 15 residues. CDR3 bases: TGTGCCAGCAGCTCCGTTGGGGTGGGCAATCAGCCCCAGCATTTT. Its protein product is CASSSVGVGNQPQHF. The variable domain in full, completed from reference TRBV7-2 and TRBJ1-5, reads GAGVSQSPSNKVTEKGKDVELRCDPISGHTALYWYRQSLGQGLEFLIYFQGNSAPDKSGLPSDRFSAERTGGSVSTLTIQRTQQEDSAVYLCASSSVGVGNQPQHFGDGTRLSIL.

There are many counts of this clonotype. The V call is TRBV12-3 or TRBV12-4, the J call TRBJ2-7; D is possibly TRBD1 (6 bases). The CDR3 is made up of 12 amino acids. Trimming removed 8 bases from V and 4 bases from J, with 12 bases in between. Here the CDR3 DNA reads TGTGCCAGCCGAACAGGGATATACGAGCAGTACTTC. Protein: CASRTGIYEQYF.

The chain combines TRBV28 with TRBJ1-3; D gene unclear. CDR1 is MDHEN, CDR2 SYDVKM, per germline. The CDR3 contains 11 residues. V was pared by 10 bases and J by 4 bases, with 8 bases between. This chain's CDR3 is CAIREGNTIYF. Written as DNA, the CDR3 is TGTGCCATCAGAGAGGGAAACACCATATATTTT. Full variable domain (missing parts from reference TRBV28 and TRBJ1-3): DVKVTQSSRYLVKRTGEKVFLECVQDMDHENMFWYRQDPGLGLRLIYFSYDVKMKEKGDIPEGYSVSREKKERFSLILESASTNQTSMYLCAIREGNTIYFGEGSWLTVV.

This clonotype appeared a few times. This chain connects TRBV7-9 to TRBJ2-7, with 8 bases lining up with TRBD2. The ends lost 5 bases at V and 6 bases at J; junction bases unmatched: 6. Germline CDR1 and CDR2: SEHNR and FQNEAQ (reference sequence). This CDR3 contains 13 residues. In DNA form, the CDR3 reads TGTGCCAGCAGCCAACCCGGGAGGGGCGAGCAGTACTTC. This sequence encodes CASSQPGRGEQYF.